This TCR beta chain was recorded in a study of cytomegalovirus exposure and HLA in healthy donors. Broader study findings: An analysis that was carried out later associated 16,951 TCR beta sequences with HLA alleles at 0.05 false discovery rate.

On this clone: The antigen remains unidentified.

Vbeta (60) and Jbeta (13) primers were used in the PCR. Here immunoSEQ multiplex PCR was the method, and the copy in TCRdb shows in-frame clones only, minus some. The repertoire holds around 150,000 clones, with approximately 79% as singletons. Per the germline V gene, CDR1 is MDHEN and CDR2 is SYDVKM. Trimming cost V 3 bases and J 7 bases; bases outside gene matches: 2. The CDR3 covers 13 residues. Sample: PBMCs. This TCR was recovered from a man in his fifties or sixties in good health and CMV-seropositive. This chain connects TRBV28 to TRBJ2-7; 11 bases fit TRBD2. Here the CDR3 DNA reads TGTGCCAGCAGTTTCCGACTAGCGGGAGAGCAGTACTTC. It codes for CASSFRLAGEQYF.